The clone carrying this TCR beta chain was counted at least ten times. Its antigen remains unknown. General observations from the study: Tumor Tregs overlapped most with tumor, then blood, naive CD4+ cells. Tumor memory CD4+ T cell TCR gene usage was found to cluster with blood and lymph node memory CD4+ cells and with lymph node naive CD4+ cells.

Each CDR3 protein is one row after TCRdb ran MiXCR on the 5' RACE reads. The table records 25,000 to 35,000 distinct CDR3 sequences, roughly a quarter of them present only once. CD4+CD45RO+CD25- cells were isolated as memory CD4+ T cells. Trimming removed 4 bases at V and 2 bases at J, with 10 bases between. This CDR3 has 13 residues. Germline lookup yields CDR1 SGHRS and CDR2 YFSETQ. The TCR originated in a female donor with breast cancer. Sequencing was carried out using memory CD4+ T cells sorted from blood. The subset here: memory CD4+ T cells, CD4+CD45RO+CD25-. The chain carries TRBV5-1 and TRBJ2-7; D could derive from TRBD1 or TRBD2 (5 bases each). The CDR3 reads CASSQGDAYEQYF. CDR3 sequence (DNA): TGCGCCAGCAGCCAGGGAGATGCCTACGAGCAGTACTTC.